This T cell receptor (beta chain) was recovered during a study of blood T cell repertoires in COVID-19. For the study at large: COVID-19 samples, acute and convalescent, were from the United States, Italy and Spain. The analysed material was cDNA or gDNA that came from T cells, B-cell-depleted T cells, or PBMCs.

Trimming pared 2 bases from V and 0 bases from J, leaving 13 bases between. The CDR3 is made up of 17 amino acids. Original methodology: Estimation of nucleated cell counts relied on the amplification of reference gene primers. The method was immunoSEQ multiplex PCR; TCRdb's version includes in-frame clones alone and lacks a portion of them. That table furnishes V, J and clone size, whereas the DNA furnished D and trimming. The sample shows 150,000 to 180,000 clones, 65% to 85% of them seen only once. Sequencing was performed on peripheral blood. V gene TRBV23-1 combines with J gene TRBJ2-2; tentative D call: TRBD1 (5 bases). TRBV23-1 is an open reading frame, and its role is uncertain. This clonotype was sampled from a woman over 75 with acute or convalescent COVID-19. CDR3 DNA sequence: TGCGCCAGCAGTCAAGATGACAGACACGCGAACACCGGGGAGCTGTTTTTT. Protein: CASSQDDRHANTGELFF.